Shown below are 24 T cell receptor beta chains from a single sample sequenced in a study of glioma-infiltrating T cells after dendritic cell vaccination. Stated time point: after dendritic cell vaccination, including at tumor progression/relapse. This table comes from immunoSEQ multiplex PCR, and its TCRdb copy is limited to in-frame clones, with some not included. The sample carries about 24,000 clones, nearly 90% recorded once. Here the sequenced sample was blood, taken after dendritic cell vaccination. Source of these receptors: a human donor with glioblastoma.

The rearrangement links TRBV21-1 to TRBJ2-5; TRBD2 is the table's D call, not checked against the DNA. TRBV21-1 is classified as a pseudogene. This CDR3 is built from 19 residues. The CDR3: CASSKSSSGGPTTQETQYF. The DNA of the CDR3 is TGTGCCAGCAGCAAATCTTCTAGCGGGGGGCCGACGACCCAAGAGACCCAGTACTTC.

Of note for this clone: Compared with germline, one end of the junction differs, possibly owing to a read error. Other nucleotide sequences from this sample produce the same CDR3. The chain uses TRBV6-5 and TRBJ1-6; D remains ambiguous. The CDR3 spans 14 residues. CDR1 is MNHEY, CDR2 SVGAGI, per germline. The DNA for the CDR3 is TGTGCCAGCAGTTCAGTCCCTTTAAATTCCCCCCTCCACTTT. It codes for CASSSVPLNSPLHF.

The chain has TRBV7-9 and TRBJ2-1; possible D gene TRBD2, 6 bases. With 5 bases removed from V and 2 bases from J, the gap between germline ends came to 13 bases. The CDR3 spans 15 residues. Germline loops: CDR1 SEHNR, CDR2 FQNEAQ (reference sequence). The CDR3 protein is CASSRKVAAYNEQFF. CDR3 nucleotides: TGTGCCAGCAGCCGGAAGGTAGCGGCCTACAATGAGCAGTTCTTC. Using reference TRBV7-9 and TRBJ2-1 for the parts outside the CDR3, the full variable domain is DTGVSQNPRHKITKRGQNVTFRCDPISEHNRLYWYRQTLGQGPEFLTYFQNEAQLEKSRLLSDRFSAERPKGSFSTLEIQRTEQGDSAMYLCASSRKVAAYNEQFFGPGTRLTVL.

This chain uses TRBV18 with TRBJ2-5; TRBD2 matches 9 bases. V dropped 4 bases and J dropped 2; count of bases not matched to a gene: 8. CDR1 is KGHSH, CDR2 LQKENI, per germline. CDR3 length: 16 residues. CDR3 loop: CASSLSGGQLQETQYF. The CDR3 nucleotides read TGTGCCAGCTCACTTAGCGGGGGACAACTTCAAGAGACCCAGTACTTC.

The J gene is TRBJ2-7, the V gene TRBV18, with TRBD1 matching over 9 bases. The CDR3 contains 15 residues. J gave up 5 bases and V 1 base, and 6 bases lay outside the gene matches. Germline CDR1 is KGHSH and CDR2 is LQKENI. CDR3 bases: TGTGCCAGCTCACCACGACCGGGACAGGGCCACGAGCAGTACTTC. This encodes CASSPRPGQGHEQYF.

About this clone itself: Other nucleotide sequences from this sample produce the same CDR3. The chain links TRBV2 to TRBJ1-6, with no clear D. The germline V gene encodes CDR1 SNHLY and CDR2 FYNNEI. The V and J ends lost 3 bases and 5 bases respectively, with 8 bases between them. The CDR3 length is 14 residues. Here the CDR3 DNA reads TGTGCCAGCAGTGACTCGGGGAATAATTCACCCCTCCACTTT. It translates to CASSDSGNNSPLHF.

The chain recombines TRBV28 with TRBJ1-1; 9 bases agree with TRBD1. This CDR3 has 17 amino acids. Germline-derived CDR1 and CDR2 are MDHEN and SYDVKM. Trimming removed 5 bases from V and 9 bases from J; junction bases left unmatched: 19. The CDR3 nucleotides read TGTGCCAGCAGTGGTTGGGGACAGGGTGGTGTGAATCGACAAGCTTTCTTT. This sequence encodes CASSGWGQGGVNRQAFF.

The CDR3 sequence is CASSFLSGGAGETQYF. DNA of the CDR3: TGTGCCAGCAGCTTCCTTAGCGGGGGGGCCGGTGAGACCCAGTACTTC. The chain has TRBV7-2 and TRBJ2-5; 11 positions agree with TRBD2. The J segment lost 5 bases and the V segment lost 3 bases, leaving 8 bases of the junction unmatched. The V gene's germline CDR1 is SGHTA and CDR2 FQGNSA. CDR3 size: 16 residues.

The V call is TRBV5-8, the J call TRBJ2-5; 11 bases fit TRBD2. Germline lookup yields CDR1 SGHTS and CDR2 YDEGEE. After removal of 0 bases from V and 5 bases from J, the junction contained 9 bases not matched to a gene. The CDR3 consists of 17 residues. The CDR3 protein is CASSLGRSGGAGETQYF. For the CDR3, the DNA is TGTGCCAGCAGCTTGGGACGTAGCGGGGGGGCTGGTGAGACCCAGTACTTC. Based on the CDR3 plus reference TRBV5-8 and TRBJ2-5, the full variable domain is EAGVTQSPTHLIKTRGQQATLRCSPISGHTSVYWYQQALGLGLQFLLWYDEGEERNRGNFPPRFSGRQFPNYSSELNVNALELEDSALYLCASSLGRSGGAGETQYFGPGTRLLVL.

The genes are TRBV5-4 and TRBJ1-2; no definite D call. This CDR3 region has 15 residues. V lost 2 bases, J lost 7 bases, and 18 bases lay in between. CDR1 is SGHNT, CDR2 YYREEE, per germline (reference sequence). CDR3 residues: CASSFIGAKEGGYTF. The CDR3 coding sequence is TGTGCCAGCAGCTTTATTGGCGCAAAAGAGGGTGGCTACACCTTC.

V and J are TRBV5-8 and TRBJ2-2; D is perhaps TRBD1 (6 bases). This CDR3 comprises 15 residues. Germline CDR1 and CDR2: SGHTS and YDEGEE. V shed 0 bases and J shed 3 bases, with 9 bases lying between them. In DNA form, the CDR3 reads TGTGCCAGCAGCTTGGCCGGGACACACACCGGGGAGCTGTTTTTT. It specifies CASSLAGTHTGELFF.

The V gene is TRBV27, the J gene TRBJ2-1; 8 bases map to TRBD1. V was clipped by 6 bases and J by 5 bases; unmatched bases: 9. The CDR3 covers 15 residues. CDR1 and CDR2 from the germline V gene are MNHEY and SMNVEV (reference sequence). The CDR3 DNA sequence: TGTGCCAGCAGAAGACAGGGGAGGTCAGACAATGAGCAGTTCTTC. As protein: CASRRQGRSDNEQFF.

The CDR3, as DNA: TGTGCCAGCAGTGGGCTGCAACATCAGCCCCAGCATTTT. Protein sequence: CASSGLQHQPQHF. J is TRBJ1-5 and V is TRBV6-1; D ambiguous. Trimming cost V 4 bases and J 5 bases, with 9 bases left between them. Per the germline V gene, CDR1 is MNHNS and CDR2 is SASEGT. The CDR3 is made up of 13 amino acids.

On this clone itself: The same CDR3 also results from other DNA sequences found in this sample. The chain has TRBV18 and TRBJ1-6; 7 nucleotides match TRBD1. CDR1 KGHSH and CDR2 LQKENI come from the germline V gene. CDR3 length equals 14 residues. With V trimmed by 4 bases and J by 6 bases, 3 bases remained unmatched. The CDR3 reads CASSLDRANSPLHF. In DNA, the CDR3 is TGTGCCAGCTCACTTGACAGGGCTAATTCACCCCTCCACTTT.

The chain employs TRBV12-5 and TRBJ2-1, with a possible D match to TRBD2 (6 bases). This CDR3 region has 15 residues. CDR1 is LGHNT, CDR2 FRNRAP, per germline. Trimming took off 1 base at V and 8 bases at J, with 15 bases between the two ends. This CDR3 is CASGLALARGDEQFF. In DNA, the CDR3 is TGTGCTAGTGGTTTGGCACTAGCCCGCGGGGATGAGCAGTTCTTC.

The rearrangement joins TRBV19 to TRBJ2-7, with a tentative D call TRBD2 (6 bases). The length of the CDR3 is 13 residues. Trimming removed 7 bases from V and 1 base from J, with 11 bases in between. Germline V gives CDR1 LNHDA, CDR2 SQIVND (reference sequence). Here the CDR3 reads CASNSRESYEQYF. Written as DNA, the CDR3 is TGTGCCAGTAACTCTCGGGAGTCCTACGAGCAGTACTTC.

The V and J genes are TRBV7-2 and TRBJ2-1; TRBD2 is a possible D gene (6 bases). Germline lookup yields CDR1 SGHTA and CDR2 FQGNSA. Trimming took 5 bases from V and 6 from J, leaving 20 bases between them. This CDR3 contains 16 residues. CDR3: CASSARGGNPSNEQFF. The CDR3 nucleotides are TGTGCCAGCAGCGCCCGGGGCGGGAATCCGTCCAATGAGCAGTTCTTC.

This chain connects TRBV6-6 to TRBJ2-1; maybe TRBD1 (6 bases). The V and J ends lost 4 bases and 5 bases respectively, with 12 bases between them. Germline lookup yields CDR1 MNHNY and CDR2 SVGAGI (reference sequence). The CDR3 is made up of 14 amino acids. CDR3 sequence: CASSSTPGDNEQFF. CDR3 DNA sequence: TGTGCCAGCAGTTCCACCCCAGGGGACAATGAGCAGTTCTTC.

The rearrangement links TRBV5-4 to TRBJ1-3, with 8 bases identical to TRBD1. CDR1 and CDR2 from the germline V gene are SGHNT and YYREEE (reference sequence). The CDR3 runs 15 residues. The junction had 1 base not matched to a gene; V was cut back by 0 bases and J by 2 bases. The CDR3 bases are TGTGCCAGCAGCTTGGCACAGGGGGCTGGAAACACCATATATTTT. Translated: CASSLAQGAGNTIYF.

The chain carries TRBV7-2 and TRBJ2-7, with D possibly being TRBD2 (6 bases). Germline V gene data show CDR1 as SGHTA and CDR2 as FQGNSA. Trimming took off 3 bases at V and 6 bases at J, with 18 bases between the two ends. There are 15 residues in the CDR3. DNA for the CDR3: TGTGCCAGCAGCTTGCTAGGGTCGGGGGACGGCGAGCAGTACTTC. Its translation: CASSLLGSGDGEQYF.

The chain has TRBV5-1 and TRBJ2-1; 8 bases are a match to TRBD1. V was pared by 7 bases and J by 8 bases, with 11 bases of the junction left unmatched. In germline, CDR1 is SGHRS, CDR2 YFSETQ. This CDR3 spans 14 amino acids. CDR3 coding DNA: TGCGCCAGCGAGGATACAGGGGGTAGCGATGAGCAGTTCTTC. Its translation is CASEDTGGSDEQFF. Full variable domain (outside the CDR3, taken from reference TRBV5-1 and TRBJ2-1): KAGVTQTPRYLIKTRGQQVTLSCSPISGHRSVSWYQQTPGQGLQFLFEYFSETQRNKGNFPGRFSGRQFSNSRSEMNVSTLELGDSALYLCASEDTGGSDEQFFGPGTRLTVL.

Here the CDR3 DNA reads TGTGCCAGCAGCTTAAGTTGGTCAGTGAACACTGAAGCTTTCTTT. Encoded protein: CASSLSWSVNTEAFF. V is TRBV11-2 and J is TRBJ1-1; D gene ambiguous. The CDR3 sequence is 15 residues long. From germline, CDR1 is SGHAT and CDR2 FQNNGV. V was clipped by 2 bases and J by 0 bases, with 10 bases between them.

The chain links TRBV4-1 to TRBJ1-1; a weak D match, TRBD1 (6 bases). Germline lookup yields CDR1 MGHRA and CDR2 YSYEKL. This CDR3 has 16 amino acids. The V end lost 0 bases, the J end lost 0 bases, and 11 bases lay between the germline ends. CDR3 coding DNA: TGCGCCAGCAGCCAAGATCCAGGGGCCCTGAACACTGAAGCTTTCTTT. Encoded protein: CASSQDPGALNTEAFF.

This clone appeared once. The chain is built from TRBV6-5 and TRBJ2-1; a weak D match, TRBD2 (6 bases). The CDR3 covers 15 residues. CDR1 is MNHEY and CDR2 is SVGAGI in the germline V gene. Between the trimmed V and J ends, which lost 5 bases and 2 bases, there was a span of 13 bases. The CDR3 sequence: CASSPAGWTYNEQFF. CDR3 nucleotides: TGTGCCAGCAGTCCCGCGGGGTGGACCTACAATGAGCAGTTCTTC.